Below, 20 T cell receptor beta chains from the same sample are listed, as sequenced in a study of CD8+ T cells in alopecia areata. Investigators isolated RNA and reverse transcribed it into cDNA to act as the sequencing template. Some clones are missing from TCRdb's copy, which holds only in-frame ones; the method was immunoSEQ multiplex PCR. The sample includes 270,000 or so clones, none of them occurring once. Pooled cutaneous lymph node cells were sorted using CD4, CD8alpha, NKG2D, NKG2ACE and other markers. Sequencing was done on a sample of CD4+ T cells sorted from a lymph node. These receptors came from a C3H/HeJ mouse with alopecia areata. This strain has MHC haplotype H2-k.

This clone was picked up a small number of times. Germline and genes: mouse. The read falls 4 residues short of the CDR3 end, and the missing part is taken from the germline J gene. The J gene is TRBJ1-2, the V gene TRBV31; a weak D match, TRBD1 (6 bases). The CDR3 totals 13 residues. Trimming took off 0 bases at V and 4 bases at J, with 9 bases between the two ends. CDR1 and CDR2 (germline): GKSSPN, SITVG. The sequenced part of the CDR3 DNA is TGTGCCTGGAGTCTAGGGGGGGCCTCC. Its translation: CAWSLGGAS. The full CDR3 protein is CAWSLGGASDYTF.

This clone was seen only a few times. Gene names refer to mouse genes. The observed sequence ends 4 residues before the CDR3 terminus, with the missing tail filled in from the germline J gene. The genes are TRBV5 and TRBJ1-1, with D maybe TRBD1 (6 bases). This CDR3 has 15 amino acids. Germline V CDR1 and CDR2: LGHNA, YNLKQL (reference sequence). Trimming removed 2 bases at V and 4 bases at J, with 14 bases between. The CDR3 DNA, read in part, is TGTGCCAGCAGCCAACCCCAGGGAGGGGGCACA. It encodes CASSQPQGGGT. The complete CDR3 protein is CASSQPQGGGTEVFF.

This clone was counted a few times. Germline and genes here are mouse. The read terminates 4 residues before the CDR3 end, so the remaining end is supplied by the germline J gene. Other DNA variants within this sample encode the same CDR3. V and J are TRBV5 and TRBJ2-5, with 12 bases identical to TRBD1. CDR3 length: 14 residues. The germline gives CDR1 LGHNA, CDR2 YNLKQL (reference sequence). CDR3 DNA, as far as it was read: TGTGCCAGCAGCCCGGGACAGGGGGCCGAC. It translates to CASSPGQGAD. The full CDR3 protein reads CASSPGQGADTQYF.

This clone was observed a few times. Genes and germline are mouse. The read gets to within 4 residues of the CDR3 end, and the germline J gene fills in the rest. The sample carries other DNA sequences with the same CDR3. This rearrangement joins TRBV5 to TRBJ2-7; D perhaps matches TRBD2 (6 bases). This CDR3 has 14 residues. The V gene lost 2 bases and the J gene lost 0 bases, with 8 bases spanning the gap. Germline V gene data show CDR1 as LGHNA and CDR2 as YNLKQL (reference sequence). The CDR3 reads CASSQPGGSYEQYF. The CDR3 bases that were read are TGTGCCAGCAGCCAACCGGGGGGCTCCTAT.

This clone was found a few times. Any gene name here is a mouse gene name. Sequencing ends 4 residues short of the CDR3 end; the germline J gene provides the rest. The sample has other DNA sequences that encode this CDR3 too. The V gene is TRBV19, the J gene TRBJ2-3; TRBD1 matches at 9 bases. Germline values: CDR1 FNHDT, CDR2 SITEND (reference sequence). The J segment lost 0 bases and the V segment lost 1 base, leaving 3 bases of the junction unmatched. There are 16 residues in the CDR3. The covered CDR3 bases are TGTGCCAGCAGTATACCCACAGGGGGCAGTGCAGAA. This codes for CASSIPTGGSAE. The full CDR3 reads CASSIPTGGSAETLYF.

Only a few counts were recorded for this clone. Gene names are mouse gene names. The read falls 4 residues short of the CDR3 end, and the missing part is taken from the germline J gene. V gene TRBV1 combines with J gene TRBJ2-3; 8 bases are a match to TRBD2. The ends lost 0 bases at V and 0 bases at J; junction bases unmatched: 8. This CDR3 is built from 18 residues. The germline V gene has CDR1 NSQYPW and CDR2 LRSPGD (reference sequence). CDR3 bases read: TGCACCTGCAGTGCAGATCAGTGGGACTGGACTAGTGCAGAA. Translation gives CTCSADQWDWTSAE. From start to end, the CDR3 is CTCSADQWDWTSAETLYF.

This clone has a count of ten or more. Germline and genes: mouse. The CDR3 is cut off 4 residues early in the read; its end comes from the germline J gene. Other DNA sequences in this specimen translate into the identical CDR3. The chain carries TRBV13-1 and TRBJ2-1; 10 positions agree with TRBD2. Germline values: CDR1 NSHNY, CDR2 SYGAGN. This CDR3 comprises 15 residues. The V segment lost 3 bases and the J segment 1 base; nucleotides outside the gene matches: 1. The covered CDR3 bases are TGTGCCAGCAGTGCGGACTGGGGGAACTATGCT. Protein: CASSADWGNYA. The complete CDR3 protein is CASSADWGNYAEQFF.

As for this clone: A much more abundant neighbour one base away suggests this may be a read error. Mouse gene names apply. The read ends 4 residues shy of where the CDR3 ends; the end is completed using the germline J gene. In the same sample, other DNA sequences code for this CDR3. The chain employs TRBV13-1 and TRBJ1-2, with no clear D. V was cut by 3 bases and J by 1 base, with 4 bases left in between. The CDR3 is 12 amino acids. Germline assignment: CDR1 NSHNY and CDR2 SYGAGN. The CDR3 region is CASSAQNSDYTF. The covered CDR3 bases are TGTGCCAGCAGTGCACAAAACTCC.

As concerns this clone: Gene names denote mouse genes. The sequence runs out 4 residues before the end of the CDR3; the remainder is reconstructed from the germline J gene. The J gene is TRBJ2-7, the V gene TRBV5, with 8 bases matching TRBD2. Germline assignment: CDR1 LGHNA and CDR2 YNLKQL (reference sequence). The CDR3 totals 12 residues. CDR3 residues: CASSHWGDEQYF. Incomplete CDR3 DNA: TGTGCCAGCAGCCACTGGGGGGAT.

This clone was found a few times. The gene symbols are mouse symbols. The read gets to within 4 residues of the CDR3 end, and the germline J gene fills in the rest. The J gene is TRBJ2-5, the V gene TRBV19, with TRBD2 matching over 8 bases. The CDR3 loop spans 15 amino acids. Germline-derived CDR1 and CDR2 are FNHDT and SITEND (reference sequence). The covered CDR3 bases are TGTGCCAGCAGTATAGTTGGGGGGGAGAAGGAC. It is translated as CASSIVGGEKD. The full-length CDR3 reads as CASSIVGGEKDTQYF.

This clone was observed a handful of times. All gene names here are mouse names. The read halts 4 residues ahead of the CDR3 end, with the missing end drawn from the germline J gene. The chain employs TRBV1 and TRBJ2-1; TRBD2 aligns across 12 bases. Germline CDR1 and CDR2: NSQYPW and LRSPGD (reference sequence). The CDR3 spans 17 residues. The part of the CDR3 DNA that was read is TGCACCTGCAGTGCAGATCGACTGGGGGGGCGCGGGGCT. This gives the protein CTCSADRLGGRGA. The CDR3, in full, reads CTCSADRLGGRGAEQFF.

This clone has only a few counts. The genes are named according to mouse. The CDR3 bases that were read are TGTGCCAGCAGCTTGGACAATGCAAACTCC. Residues: CASSLDNANS. The full CDR3 protein is CASSLDNANSDYTF. V and J are TRBV3 and TRBJ1-2, with D perhaps TRBD1 (5 bases). The CDR3 extends 4 residues past the end of the read, so its final part is completed from the germline J gene. The CDR3 has 14 amino acids. The V gene's germline CDR1 is SNHLY and CDR2 FYNGKV (reference sequence). The germline V and J ends were trimmed by 3 bases and 0 bases, with 8 bases remaining between them. The full variable domain, its missing parts supplied by reference TRBV3 and TRBJ1-2, is GPKVLQIPSHQIIDMGQMVTLNCDPVSNHLYFYWYKQILGQQMEFLVNFYNGKVMEKSKLFKDQFSVERPDGSYFTLKIQPTALEDSAVYFCASSLDNANSDYTFGSGTRLLVI.

A word on this clone: Mouse germline and gene names are used. The CDR3 loop reads CASSPDWGAYEQYF. The part of the CDR3 DNA that was read is TGTGCCAGCAGCCCCGACTGGGGGGCCTAT. The rearrangement joins TRBV13-1 to TRBJ2-7; TRBD2 aligns across 10 bases. The CDR3 goes on 4 residues after the read ends, and that part is filled in from the germline J gene. This CDR3 has 14 amino acids. Germline assignment: CDR1 NSHNY and CDR2 SYGAGN. The J segment lost 2 bases and the V segment lost 5 bases, leaving 4 bases of the junction unmatched.

Remarks on this clone: This may come from a read error, since a much larger clone is one base off. Genes and germline come from the mouse. The read terminates 3 residues ahead of where the CDR3 ends, so the germline J gene completes it. The chain couples TRBV13-1 to TRBJ1-6; D not resolved. TRBJ1-6 qualifies as an ORF whose function is uncertain. The germline V gene encodes CDR1 NSHNY and CDR2 SYGAGN. V was pared by 4 bases and J by 3 bases, with 5 bases between. The length of the CDR3 is 13 residues. CDR3 DNA (partial): TGTGCCAGCAGTTACAGCTATAATTCGCCC. This gives the protein CASSYSYNSP. The entire CDR3 protein reads CASSYSYNSPLYF.

In this sample, this clone turned up many times. Here the gene names and germline are mouse. The sample carries other DNA sequences with the same CDR3. CDR3: CASGETGVSDYTF. The part of the CDR3 DNA that was read is TGTGCCAGCGGTGAGACAGGGGTCTCC. V is TRBV13-2 and J is TRBJ1-2; 8 bases match TRBD1. The read comes to an end 4 residues before the CDR3 does, leaving the germline J gene to fill in the end. The CDR3 spans 13 residues. V lost 2 bases, J lost 4 bases, and 1 base stayed unmatched. CDR1 and CDR2 from the germline V gene are NNHNN and SYGAGS (reference sequence).

This clone was counted only a few times. The gene names given are mouse names. With the read ending 4 residues before the CDR3 end, the germline J gene is used to fill in that end. This chain uses TRBV13-1 with TRBJ2-2, with D perhaps matching TRBD1 (6 bases). The CDR3 spans 15 residues. V lost 3 bases and J lost 6, with 15 bases in between. Germline V CDR1 and CDR2: NSHNY, SYGAGN. This chain's CDR3 is CASSGNREGAGQLYF. Incomplete CDR3 DNA: TGTGCCAGCAGTGGGAACAGGGAGGGGGCCGGG.

As to this clone: Gene names refer to mouse genes. The read terminates 4 residues before the CDR3 end, so the remaining end is supplied by the germline J gene. Other DNA sequences in the same sample also yield this CDR3. V is TRBV19 and J is TRBJ1-1, with D tentatively TRBD1 (6 bases). This CDR3 spans 15 amino acids. The V gene's germline CDR1 is FNHDT and CDR2 SITEND (reference sequence). Between the trimmed V and J ends, which lost 1 base and 0 bases, there was a span of 10 bases. Here the CDR3 reads CASSIQGQANTEVFF. The sequenced part of the CDR3 DNA is TGTGCCAGCAGTATACAGGGACAAGCAAACACA.

This clone was seen a handful of times. Here the gene names and germline are mouse. Read sequence stops 4 residues before the CDR3 end, and the germline J gene provides the missing end. The chain recombines TRBV13-2 with TRBJ1-2; 8 bases agree with TRBD1. This CDR3 is built from 14 residues. Germline values: CDR1 NNHNN, CDR2 SYGAGS (reference sequence). CDR3 bases read: TGTGCCAGCGGTGATGATCAGGGGGCCCCC. Its protein is CASGDDQGAP. The entire CDR3 is CASGDDQGAPDYTF.

This clone has more than one count but fewer than ten. The genes and germline here are from mouse. From the germline J gene comes the end of the CDR3, since the read stops 4 residues before it. The V gene is TRBV13-2, the J gene TRBJ2-3; 10 positions agree with TRBD1. V lost 1 base and J lost 3; bases outside the gene matches: 5. This CDR3 has 16 residues. Germline V gives CDR1 NNHNN, CDR2 SYGAGS (reference sequence). The sequenced part of the CDR3 DNA is TGTGCCAGCGGTGATCCGGGACAGGGGCGGGCAGAA. Its translation: CASGDPGQGRAE. The entire CDR3 reads CASGDPGQGRAETLYF.

This clone was seen only a few times. Gene names and germline match the mouse. Additional DNA sequences in this sample encode the identical CDR3. CDR3: CASSQAGGSAETLYF. The part of the CDR3 DNA that was read is TGTGCCAGCAGCCAAGCGGGGGGGAGTGCAGAA. V usage is TRBV5 and J usage is TRBJ2-3; TRBD2 matches at 7 bases. The read falls 4 residues short of the CDR3 end, and the missing part is taken from the germline J gene. V was clipped by 1 base and J by 0 bases; unmatched bases: 1. Germline V CDR1 and CDR2: LGHNA, YNLKQL (reference sequence). The CDR3 totals 15 residues.